This entry describes one T cell receptor beta chain. These data come from a study of blood T cell repertoires in COVID-19. TCRdb's copy holds only in-frame clones and misses some; the assay was immunoSEQ multiplex PCR. The data show over 400,000 clones, 80% to 90% seen once. CDR3 size: 15 residues. Germline V gene sequence: CDR1 LNHDA, CDR2 SQIVND (reference sequence). Germline trimming cut 3 bases from V and 0 bases from J; bases unmatched to any gene: 1. Sequencing was done on a sample of peripheral blood. The chain carries TRBV19 and TRBJ1-4, with 7 bases identical to TRBD1. This sequence originates from a human donor in a cohort sampled during active COVID-19. Here the CDR3 reads CASSIQGATNEKLFF. The CDR3 DNA reads TGTGCCAGTAGTATCCAGGGGGCAACTAATGAAAAACTGTTTTTT. The full variable domain, with the rest looked up from reference TRBV19 and TRBJ1-4, is DGGITQSPKYLFRKEGQNVTLSCEQNLNHDAMYWYRQDPGQGLRLIYYSQIVNDFQKGDIAEGYSVSREKKESFPLTVTSAQKNPTAFYLCASSIQGATNEKLFFGSGTQLSVL.